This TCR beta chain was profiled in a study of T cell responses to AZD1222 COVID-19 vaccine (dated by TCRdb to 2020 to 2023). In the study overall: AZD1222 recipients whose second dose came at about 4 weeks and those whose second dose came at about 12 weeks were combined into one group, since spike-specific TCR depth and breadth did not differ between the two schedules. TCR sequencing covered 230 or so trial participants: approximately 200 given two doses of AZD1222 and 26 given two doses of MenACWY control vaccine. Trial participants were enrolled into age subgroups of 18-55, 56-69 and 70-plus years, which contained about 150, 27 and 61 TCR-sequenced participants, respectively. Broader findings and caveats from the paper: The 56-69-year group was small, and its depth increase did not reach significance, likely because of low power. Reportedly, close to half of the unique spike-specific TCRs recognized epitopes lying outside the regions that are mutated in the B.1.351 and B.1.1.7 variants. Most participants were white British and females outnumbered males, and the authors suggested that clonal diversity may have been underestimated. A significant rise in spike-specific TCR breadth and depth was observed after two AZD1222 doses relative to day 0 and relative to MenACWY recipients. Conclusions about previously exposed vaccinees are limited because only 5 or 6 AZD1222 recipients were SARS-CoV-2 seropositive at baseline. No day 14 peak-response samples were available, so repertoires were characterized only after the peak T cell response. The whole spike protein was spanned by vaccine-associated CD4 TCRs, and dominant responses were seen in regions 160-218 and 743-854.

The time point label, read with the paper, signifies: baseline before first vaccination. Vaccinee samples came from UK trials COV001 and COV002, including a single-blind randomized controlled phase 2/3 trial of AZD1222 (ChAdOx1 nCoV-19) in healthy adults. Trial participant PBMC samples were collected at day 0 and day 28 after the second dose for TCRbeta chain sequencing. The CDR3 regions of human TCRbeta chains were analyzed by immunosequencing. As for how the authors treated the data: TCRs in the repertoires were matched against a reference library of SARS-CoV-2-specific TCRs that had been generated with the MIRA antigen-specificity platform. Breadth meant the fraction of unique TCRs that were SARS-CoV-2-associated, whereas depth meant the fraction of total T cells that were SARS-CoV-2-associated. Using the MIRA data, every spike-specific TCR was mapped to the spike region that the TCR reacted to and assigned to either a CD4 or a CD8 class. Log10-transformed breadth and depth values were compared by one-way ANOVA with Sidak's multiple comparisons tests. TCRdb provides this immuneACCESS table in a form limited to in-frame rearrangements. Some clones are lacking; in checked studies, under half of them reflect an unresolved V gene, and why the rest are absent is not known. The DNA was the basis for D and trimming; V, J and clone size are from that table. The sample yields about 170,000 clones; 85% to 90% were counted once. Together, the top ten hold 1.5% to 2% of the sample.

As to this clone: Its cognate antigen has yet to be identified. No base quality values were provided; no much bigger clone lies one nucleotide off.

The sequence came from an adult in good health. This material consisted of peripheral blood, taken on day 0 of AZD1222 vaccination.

The CDR3 corresponds to CASSYSAYEQYF. The DNA sequence is given as TGTGCCAGCAGTTACTCGGCCTACGAGCAGTACTTC. In this chain, TRBV6-5 is recombined with TRBJ2-7; the D gene cannot be resolved reliably. Via the germline V gene, CDR1 is MNHEY and CDR2 SVGAGI. V is clipped by 0 bases and J by 2 bases, and the sequence between their germline boundaries is 2 bases long. The cysteine opens and the phenylalanine closes a CDR3 of 12 amino acids. Solely the CDR3 DNA is kept, with 36 bases framed from the first base.